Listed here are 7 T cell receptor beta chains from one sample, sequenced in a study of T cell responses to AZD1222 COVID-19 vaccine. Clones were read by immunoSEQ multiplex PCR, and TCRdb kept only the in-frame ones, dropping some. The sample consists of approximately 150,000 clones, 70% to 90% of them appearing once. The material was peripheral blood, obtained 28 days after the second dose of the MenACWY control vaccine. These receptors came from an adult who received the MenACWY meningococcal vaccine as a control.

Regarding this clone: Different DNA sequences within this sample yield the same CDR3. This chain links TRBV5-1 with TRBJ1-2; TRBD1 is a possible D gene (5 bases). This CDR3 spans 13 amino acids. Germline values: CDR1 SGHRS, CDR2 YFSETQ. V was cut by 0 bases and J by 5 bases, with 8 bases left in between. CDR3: CASSLESGYGYTF. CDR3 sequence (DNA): TGCGCCAGCAGCTTGGAATCAGGGTATGGCTACACCTTC.

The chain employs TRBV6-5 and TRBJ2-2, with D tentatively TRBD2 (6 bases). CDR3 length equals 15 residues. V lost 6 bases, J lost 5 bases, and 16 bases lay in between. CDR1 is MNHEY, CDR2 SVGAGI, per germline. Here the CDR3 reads CASSSRDFTTGELFF. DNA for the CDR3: TGTGCCAGCAGCTCCCGGGACTTCACTACCGGGGAGCTGTTTTTT.

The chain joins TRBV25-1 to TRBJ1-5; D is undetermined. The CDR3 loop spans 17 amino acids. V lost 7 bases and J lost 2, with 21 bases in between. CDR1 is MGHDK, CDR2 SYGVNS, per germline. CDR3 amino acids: CASKSGPGNKCNQPQHF. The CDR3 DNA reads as TGTGCCAGCAAGAGTGGGCCTGGGAATAAATGCAATCAGCCCCAGCATTTT.

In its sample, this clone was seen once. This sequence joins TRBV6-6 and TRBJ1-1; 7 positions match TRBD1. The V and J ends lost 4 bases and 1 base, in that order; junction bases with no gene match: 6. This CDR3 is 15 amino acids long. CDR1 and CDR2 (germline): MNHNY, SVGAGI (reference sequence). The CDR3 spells CASSSRTGENTEAFF. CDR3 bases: TGTGCCAGCAGTTCCCGGACAGGTGAGAACACTGAAGCTTTCTTT.

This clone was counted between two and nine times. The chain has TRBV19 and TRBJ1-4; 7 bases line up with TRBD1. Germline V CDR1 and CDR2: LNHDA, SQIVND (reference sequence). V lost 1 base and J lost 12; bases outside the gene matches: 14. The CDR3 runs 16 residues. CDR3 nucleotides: TGTGCCAGTAGTATAGTTGGAAGGAGGGGGCGGGAAGAACTGTTTTTT. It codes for CASSIVGRRGREELFF.

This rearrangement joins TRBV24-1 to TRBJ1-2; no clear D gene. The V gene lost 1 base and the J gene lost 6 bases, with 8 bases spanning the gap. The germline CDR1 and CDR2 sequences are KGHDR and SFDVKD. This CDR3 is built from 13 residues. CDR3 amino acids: CATSDFPGDGYTF. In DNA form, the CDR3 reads TGTGCCACCAGTGATTTTCCTGGGGATGGCTACACCTTC.

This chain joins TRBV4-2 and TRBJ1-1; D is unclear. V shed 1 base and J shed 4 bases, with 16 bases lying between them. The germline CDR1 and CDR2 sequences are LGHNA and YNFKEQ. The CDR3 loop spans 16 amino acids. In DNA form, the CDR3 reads TGTGCCAGCAGCCAAGTGTCCCCAGAGCGGGGCACTGAAGCTTTCTTT. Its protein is CASSQVSPERGTEAFF.